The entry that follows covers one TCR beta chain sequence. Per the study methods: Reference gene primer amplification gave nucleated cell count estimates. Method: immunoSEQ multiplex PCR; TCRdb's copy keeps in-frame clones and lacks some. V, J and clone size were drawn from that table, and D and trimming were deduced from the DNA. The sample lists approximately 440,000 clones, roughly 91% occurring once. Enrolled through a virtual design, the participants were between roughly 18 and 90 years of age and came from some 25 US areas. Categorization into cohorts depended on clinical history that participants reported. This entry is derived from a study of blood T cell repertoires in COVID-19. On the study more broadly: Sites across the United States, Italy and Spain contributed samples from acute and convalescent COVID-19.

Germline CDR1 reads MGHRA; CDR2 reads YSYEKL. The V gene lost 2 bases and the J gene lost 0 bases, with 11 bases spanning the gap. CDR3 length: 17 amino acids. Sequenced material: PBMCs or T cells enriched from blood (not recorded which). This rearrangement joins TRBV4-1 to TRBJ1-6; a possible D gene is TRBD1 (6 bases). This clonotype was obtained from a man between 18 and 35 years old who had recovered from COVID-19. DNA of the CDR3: TGCGCCAGCAGCCAACGACAGGAAAGCTCCTATAATTCACCCCTCCACTTT. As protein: CASSQRQESSYNSPLHF.